Listed here is a single T cell receptor beta chain. Which antigen it targets is not known. There are no base qualities to consult, and no much larger clone falls within one base. Whole blood was collected in K2EDTA tubes by collaborating institutions according to the institutions' own protocols. For TCRbeta analysis, collaborators shipped samples as frozen whole blood, isolated PBMCs, or DNA extracted from either of those sample types. This record belongs to a study of blood T cell repertoires in COVID-19 (dated by TCRdb to 2018 to 2021). Concerning the study at large: Collaborator samples came from the United States, Italy and Spain and covered acute and convalescent phases of COVID-19. The sample metadata nearly always contained a de-identified subject ID, COVID-19 status, age in years and sex. The material from the prospective study consisted of cDNA or gDNA derived from T cells, B-cell-depleted T cells, or PBMCs. Subjects who had been exposed to COVID-19, were actively infected with it, or had recovered from it provided the deeply sampled blood TCRbeta repertoires that made up the dataset. Where HLA class I and class II types were available, the types were taken from metadata supplied by the sample provider, not from assay-based typing. The repertoires were made available in a free public database intended to serve as a resource for research on the immune response to SARS-CoV-2. The samples were drawn from two sources: the first 160 participants of the ongoing ImmuneRACE study, and 1,254 subjects contributed by 6 global collaborators.

CDR1 and CDR2 are drawn from the germline V gene: MDHEN, SYDVKM. The germline V end is reduced by 8 bases and the J end by 0 bases; junction bases left unmatched: 4. The CDR3 numbers 14 residues from cysteine through phenylalanine. Only the CDR3 region is kept as DNA, spanning 42 bases read in frame from base 1. Study-wide findings and limitations: How much clinical and demographic metadata was included differed by source and by participant, and the metadata was provided uncurated.

TCRbeta CDR3 regions were amplified from genomic DNA using the immunoSEQ Assay, a bias-controlled multiplex PCR. The published analysis was carried out like this. The number of nucleated cells in each sample was estimated from the amplification of reference gene primers within the assay. Sequence reads were collapsed and filtered to measure the absolute abundance of every unique TCRbeta CDR3 rearrangement. Productive Simpson clonality was computed per sample as the square root of Simpson's diversity index over productive rearrangements. Drawn from immuneACCESS, this table holds only the in-frame rearrangements with V and J called that TCRdb kept. Clones are partly lost; checked studies trace under half to an unresolved V gene and leave the rest unexplained. V and J calls and clone size are given by that table; D and trimming were obtained from the DNA. The sample includes about 490,000 clones, with roughly 88% observed a single time. The ten largest account for approximately 2.9% of the sample.

The sequence is built from TRBV28 and TRBJ2-1, and TRBD1 matches 7 of the central bases. The TCR originated in a human donor in a cohort sampled during active COVID-19. Material for sequencing was peripheral blood. The nucleotide sequence is given as TGTGCCAGCCTCCGGGACAGCTCCTACAATGAGCAGTTCTTC. It specifies CASLRDSSYNEQFF.